This T cell receptor beta chain was identified in a study of shared clonotypes between healthy human individuals. Concerning this clone: Its specificity is unknown.

Study outcomes and limitations: Sequencing depth was expected to influence donor clonotype sharing.

A deep-level run was used for the assay. An even split of each subset's genomic DNA across several immunoSEQ plates was performed. In the sorted-subset replicate PCRs, 200 ng DNA, 25,000 to 30,000 T cell genomes, was used. The repertoire was sequenced with immunoSEQ multiplex PCR; TCRdb's copy has only in-frame clones and lacks some. The data show about 680,000 clones, 72% seen once. This CDR3 spans 14 amino acids. Germline V gene data show CDR1 as MNHNS and CDR2 as SASEGT. V was trimmed by 6 bases and J by 4 bases, leaving 15 bases between them. The rearrangement joins TRBV6-1 to TRBJ1-1, with D perhaps TRBD1 (6 bases). The origin of this receptor is a woman in her twenties or thirties in good health. Sequencing was done on a sample of memory CD4+ T cells sorted from blood. Noted subset: CD45RA-negative fraction. The CDR3 coding sequence is TGTGCCAGCAGCGACAACACAGGGCTCACTGAAGCTTTCTTT. Its protein is CASSDNTGLTEAFF.